This T cell receptor (beta chain) was recorded in a study of persistence of HIV-infected CD4 T cells. About the study: A median of 8 years of suppressive ART preceded sampling. Findings and limits, study-wide: Compared with CD3/CD28-stimulated cells, CMV- and Gag-responding cells showed lower TCRbeta richness. Antigen-responding cells were enriched for degenerate expanded CDR3beta sequences.

Notes on this clone: Its specificity is not known.

The germline V gene encodes CDR1 KGHSH and CDR2 LQKENI. The length of the CDR3 is 16 residues. Trimming cost V 5 bases and J 5 bases; bases outside gene matches: 14. Nonspecific anti-CD3/anti-CD28 bead stimulation represents the broad CD4+ T cell repertoire. CD4+ T cells upregulating both CD40 ligand and CD69 were sorted as responding cells. Adults with HIV-1 started suppressive ART while chronically infected. The libraries were made with immunoSEQ version 4 in survey mode. Only in-frame clones appear in the TCRdb table, and some are missing; sequencing was by immunoSEQ multiplex PCR. The sample holds about 51,000 clones, approximately 90% seen once.

The gene calls are TRBV18 and TRBJ2-7; 8 nucleotides align to TRBD2. Sequenced material: CD4+ T cells sorted from PBMCs after roughly 19-hour stimulation, taken from a patient who received antiretroviral therapy. The clonotype comes from an adult woman with HIV who was CMV-seropositive. DNA for the CDR3: TGTGCCAGCTCATCCGCTCGGGGGGGGGCGCCCCACGAGCAGTACTTC. This codes for CASSSARGGAPHEQYF.